Sequencing of this T cell receptor (beta chain) was carried out in a study of cytomegalovirus exposure and HLA in healthy donors. The CDR3 covers 16 residues. Germline CDR1 reads MDHEN; CDR2 reads SYDVKM. V was clipped by 5 bases and J by 7 bases, with 20 bases between them. The PCR was carried out with 60 Vbeta primers and 13 Jbeta primers. Sequenced by immunoSEQ multiplex PCR; TCRdb stores in-frame clones only, minus some. Of almost 200,000 clones listed, around 79% were seen once; the top ten hold about 0.36%. Each donor was nominally healthy when sampled (though unrecorded immune exposures were likely).

J is TRBJ1-4 and V is TRBV28; weak D call: TRBD1 (6 bases). The specimen was PBMCs. This receptor was taken from a male donor in good health and CMV-seropositive. CDR3 nucleotides: TGTGCCAGCAGTGAGCCGCTAGGGGACAAGTTTGAAAAACTGTTTTTT. Amino acids: CASSEPLGDKFEKLFF. Together with reference TRBV28 and TRBJ1-4, the CDR3 gives the full variable domain: DVKVTQSSRYLVKRTGEKVFLECVQDMDHENMFWYRQDPGLGLRLIYFSYDVKMKEKGDIPEGYSVSREKKERFSLILESASTNQTSMYLCASSEPLGDKFEKLFFGSGTQLSVL.